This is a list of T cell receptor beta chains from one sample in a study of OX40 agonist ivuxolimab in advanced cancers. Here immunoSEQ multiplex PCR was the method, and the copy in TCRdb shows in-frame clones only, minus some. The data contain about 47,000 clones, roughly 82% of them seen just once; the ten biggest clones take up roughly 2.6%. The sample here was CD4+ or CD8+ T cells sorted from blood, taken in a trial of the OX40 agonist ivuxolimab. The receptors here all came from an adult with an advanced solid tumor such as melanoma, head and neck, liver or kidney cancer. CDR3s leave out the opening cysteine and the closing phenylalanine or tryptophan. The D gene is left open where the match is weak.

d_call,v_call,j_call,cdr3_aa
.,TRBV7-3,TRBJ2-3,ASSPGSSHTQY
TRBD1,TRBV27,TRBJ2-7,ASRTKMDRAMLYEQY
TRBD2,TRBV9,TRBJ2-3,ASSVAGGRHGDTQY
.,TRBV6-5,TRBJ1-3,ASSYRQSSSGNTIY
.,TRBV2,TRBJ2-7,ASSDRGAREQY
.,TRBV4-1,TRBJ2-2,ASSHPERDPLTGELF
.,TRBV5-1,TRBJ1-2,ASSFEQTYGYT
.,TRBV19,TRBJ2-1,ASSIALQGDEQF
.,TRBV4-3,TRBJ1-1,ASSQDRSRAF
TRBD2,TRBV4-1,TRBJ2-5,ASSQEGTNFQETQY
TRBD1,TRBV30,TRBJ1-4,AWKMGRGNEKLF
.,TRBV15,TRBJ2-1,ATSIPSQYNEQF
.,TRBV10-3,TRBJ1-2,AISEARYGYT
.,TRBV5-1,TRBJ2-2,ASSLEIFGTGELF
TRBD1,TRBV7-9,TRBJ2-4,ASSLEGDRGNIQY